A selection of T cell receptor beta chains follows, all from one sample in a study of T cell responses to AZD1222 COVID-19 vaccine. The protocol was immunoSEQ multiplex PCR, while the TCRdb copy is restricted to in-frame clones and leaves out a portion. The sample consists of 95,000 to 150,000 clones, about 90% of them appearing once. Specimen: peripheral blood, collected on day 0 of AZD1222 vaccination. Receptors were obtained from an adult in good health. CDR3s include the opening cysteine and the closing phenylalanine or tryptophan. Each record gives: J gene, V gene, clone size, D gene, CDR3 length, CDR3 protein, CDR3 DNA. A D gene is named only where the DNA matches it firmly. Clone size is not always given. Where it is, it says once, few, many or a class for expanded clones.

TRBJ1-5 | TRBV18 | NA | TRBD1 | 14 | CASSTRGRNQPQHF | TGTGCCAGCTCAACCAGGGGGAGAAATCAGCCCCAGCATTTT
TRBJ2-3 | TRBV25-1 | NA | NA | 14 | CASSGRRGADTQYF | TGTGCCAGCAGTGGACGACGAGGGGCAGATACGCAGTATTTT
TRBJ2-7 | TRBV10-2 | NA | TRBD2 | 14 | CASTKTSGLYEQYF | TGCGCCAGCACTAAGACTAGCGGCCTCTACGAGCAGTACTTC
TRBJ1-2 | TRBV28 | NA | NA | 14 | CASSSPRRRNGYTF | TGTGCCAGCAGTTCTCCCCGTCGCAGAAATGGCTACACCTTC
TRBJ1-4 | TRBV2 | once | TRBD1 | 15 | CASGPRGQGAWKLFF | TGTGCCAGCGGCCCCCGGGGACAGGGGGCTTGGAAACTGTTTTTT
TRBJ2-7 | TRBV3-1/TRBV3-2 | NA | NA | 12 | CASRSRTSEQYF | TGTGCCAGCAGGTCCCGGACATCCGAGCAGTACTTC
TRBJ1-6 | TRBV28 | NA | NA | 15 | CASSPLGLYNSPLHF | TGTGCCAGCAGCCCCCTAGGGCTATATAATTCACCCCTCCACTTT
TRBJ1-3 | TRBV6-5 | NA | NA | 14 | CASSYYHSGNTIYF | TGTGCCAGCAGTTACTATCACTCTGGAAACACCATATATTTT
TRBJ2-2 | TRBV28 | NA | NA | 13 | CASSFRVSGELFF | TGTGCCAGCAGTTTCAGGGTATCCGGGGAGCTGTTTTTT
TRBJ2-2 | TRBV5-1 | once | NA | 14 | CASSQGGVTGELFF | TGCGCCAGCAGTCAAGGTGGGGTAACCGGGGAGCTGTTTTTT
TRBJ1-3 | TRBV6-1 | NA | NA | 16 | CASSASLPVSGNTIYF | TGTGCCAGCAGTGCCTCGTTGCCGGTTTCTGGAAACACCATATATTTT
TRBJ1-2 | TRBV27 | NA | NA | 14 | CASSLWAGNYGYTF | TGTGCCAGCAGTTTATGGGCAGGGAACTATGGCTACACCTTC
TRBJ1-2 | TRBV6-5 | NA | NA | 14 | CASRGRLPLYGYTF | TGTGCCAGCAGGGGACGCCTCCCCCTCTATGGCTACACCTTC
TRBJ1-4 | TRBV5-6 | NA | NA | 19 | CASSYKKLIYSATNEKLFF | TGTGCCAGCAGCTACAAAAAATTAATATACAGTGCAACTAATGAAAAACTGTTTTTT
TRBJ1-3 | TRBV18 | once | NA | 17 | CASSPISTGDSGNTIYF | TGTGCCAGCTCACCGATTAGTACCGGGGACTCTGGAAACACCATATATTTT
TRBJ1-2 | TRBV6-4 | NA | NA | 17 | CASSGLRDTSLMEGYTF | TGTGCCAGCAGTGGCCTCCGGGACACCTCCTTAATGGAAGGCTACACCTTC
TRBJ2-7 | TRBV7-2 | NA | NA | 13 | CASSPGPYYEQYF | TGTGCCAGCAGCCCGGGACCGTACTACGAGCAGTACTTC
TRBJ1-2 | TRBV30 | NA | NA | 13 | CAWSVQGVGGYTF | TGTGCCTGGAGTGTTCAGGGTGTTGGGGGCTACACCTTC